One TCR beta chain is described in this entry. In the original workflow: Estimated nucleated cell counts came from reference gene primer amplification. Libraries were prepared by immunoSEQ multiplex PCR; TCRdb keeps only in-frame clonotypes and omits some of them. V and J calls and clone size are given by that table; D and trimming were obtained from the DNA. The sample yields tens of thousands of clones, about four fifths seen once. This sample is part of a study of blood T cell repertoires in COVID-19. Study details: Specimens from acute and convalescent COVID-19 originated in the United States, Italy and Spain.

The ends were cut back, 3 bases at V and 2 bases at J, with 9 bases in the middle. CDR1 is KGHSH and CDR2 is LQKENI in the germline V gene. This CDR3 is 14 amino acids long. The chain uses TRBV18 and TRBJ2-3, with no clear D. Input material: peripheral blood. The sequence derives from a human donor in a cohort sampled during active COVID-19. The CDR3 DNA reads TGTGCCAGCTCACCCCACAGCTACACAGATACGCAGTATTTT. Protein sequence: CASSPHSYTDTQYF.